Below are 20 T cell receptor beta chains sequenced from a single sample in a study of cytomegalovirus exposure and HLA in healthy donors (dated 2017 in TCRdb). The library was generated by the immunoSEQ multiplex PCR assay. The multiplex PCR relied on a mix of 60 forward primers for TCR Vbeta segments and 13 reverse primers for TCR Jbeta segments. TCRdb took this table from immuneACCESS and kept in-frame rearrangements with V and J called. Such tables lack part of the clones; where checked against another copy, unresolved V genes explain under half of the gap, and the rest is unexplained. The sample table holds 6,500 to 8,500 clones, of which 45% to 60% were seen once. Together, the top ten hold about 5.3% of the sample. Input material: PBMCs. The receptors shown here come from a man younger than 45 in good health and CMV-seropositive.

By frequency in the sample, this clone is medium-sized. V usage is TRBV29-1 and J usage is TRBJ2-5, with D possibly being TRBD1 (5 bases). Trimming pared 0 bases from V and 4 bases from J, leaving 15 bases between. The CDR3 consists of 15 residues. From germline, CDR1 is SQVTM and CDR2 ANQGSEA. The CDR3 nucleotides are TGCAGCGTTGAAGACAGGACAAGAAGTTTAGAGACCCAGTACTTC. Protein sequence: CSVEDRTRSLETQYF.

The chain has TRBV30 and TRBJ1-5; 9 bases agree with TRBD1. This CDR3 is built from 18 residues. V lost 2 bases, J lost 0 bases, and 11 bases stayed unmatched. Per germline, CDR1 GTSNPN and CDR2 SVGIG (reference sequence). The CDR3 is CAWSPLRGQGRSNQPQHF. The CDR3 region has the DNA TGTGCCTGGAGTCCCCTTAGGGGACAGGGCCGTAGCAATCAGCCCCAGCATTTT.

The chain couples TRBV5-6 to TRBJ1-1; no clear D. This CDR3 spans 14 amino acids. The germline V gene encodes CDR1 SGHDT and CDR2 YYEEEE. With 4 bases removed from V and 10 bases from J, the gap between germline ends came to 20 bases. The CDR3 region has the DNA TGTGCCAGCAGCCCGACACTCGGAGGAGGTAGAGCTTTCTTT. This translates into CASSPTLGGGRAFF.

The gene calls are TRBV10-2 and TRBJ2-3, with D possibly matching TRBD2 (5 bases). V was cut by 7 bases and J by 2 bases, with 13 bases left in between. CDR3 length: 14 amino acids. In germline, CDR1 is WSHSY, CDR2 SAAADI. This chain's CDR3 is CASNLKRNTDTQYF. For the CDR3, the DNA is TGCGCCAGCAACCTAAAGCGGAACACAGATACGCAGTATTTT.

This clone has a handful of counts. The CDR3 loop is CSVGTQNTEAFF. The CDR3 DNA follows: TGCAGCGTCGGGACACAGAACACTGAAGCTTTCTTT. V gene TRBV29-1 combines with J gene TRBJ1-1; possibly TRBD1 for D (6 bases). V was clipped by 6 bases and J by 1 base, with 9 bases between them. This CDR3 comprises 12 residues. Germline V gives CDR1 SQVTM, CDR2 ANQGSEA.

The table lists this clone with a few counts. Lacking the conserved final phenylalanine or tryptophan, this CDR3 likely reflects a read error. The rearrangement uses TRBV4-2 and TRBJ1-5, with 8 nucleotides matching TRBD1. There are 16 residues in the CDR3. Germline V gene lookup returns CDR1 LGHNA and CDR2 YNFKEQ. The ends lost 0 bases at V and 2 bases at J; junction bases unmatched: 3. CDR3 residues: CASSQETGEGNQPQHV. DNA for the CDR3: TGTGCCAGCAGCCAAGAGACAGGGGAAGGCAATCAGCCCCAGCATGTT.

V gene TRBV10-3 combines with J gene TRBJ1-2, with 8 bases fitting TRBD1. Germline V gives CDR1 ENHRY, CDR2 SYGVKD. This CDR3 is 15 amino acids long. The J segment lost 6 bases and the V segment lost 0 bases, leaving 6 bases of the junction unmatched. The CDR3 bases are TGTGCCATCAGTGAGTCGATGACAGGGGAAAATGGCTACACCTTC. Its protein is CAISESMTGENGYTF.

There are a few counts of this clone. This chain connects TRBV5-8 to TRBJ2-2, with TRBD1 matching 8 bases. This CDR3 is built from 16 residues. V dropped 0 bases and J dropped 4; count of bases not matched to a gene: 5. The germline V gene encodes CDR1 SGHTS and CDR2 YDEGEE. CDR3: CASSLETGAGTGELFF. The CDR3 DNA reads TGTGCCAGCAGCTTGGAGACAGGGGCTGGCACCGGGGAGCTGTTTTTT.

This clone was seen only a few times. The chain is built from TRBV9 and TRBJ1-1; 8 bases agree with TRBD1. With 3 bases clipped from V and 3 bases from J, the junction kept 1 base outside the gene matches. CDR1 is SGDLS and CDR2 is YYNGEE in the germline V gene. The CDR3 totals 13 residues. CDR3 nucleotides: TGTGCCAGCAGCGCAGGGGGCTACACTGAAGCTTTCTTT. Its protein is CASSAGGYTEAFF.

The chain employs TRBV30 and TRBJ1-4; 8 bases are a match to TRBD1. The CDR3 loop spans 13 amino acids. With 6 bases clipped from V and 8 bases from J, the junction kept 8 bases outside the gene matches. The germline V gene encodes CDR1 GTSNPN and CDR2 SVGIG (reference sequence). CDR3 sequence (DNA): TGTGCCTGCCACGCAGGGGGCGTCGAAAAACTGTTTTTT. It encodes CACHAGGVEKLFF.

This sequence joins TRBV6-5 and TRBJ1-2, with 9 bases that match TRBD1. Trimming cost V 7 bases and J 8 bases; bases outside gene matches: 11. Per germline, CDR1 MNHEY and CDR2 SVGAGI. The CDR3 sequence is 14 residues long. The CDR3 DNA sequence: TGTGCCAGCATTCCCGGGACAGGGACCGGAGGCTACACCTTC. This sequence encodes CASIPGTGTGGYTF.

This clone was seen a few times. The chain couples TRBV4-2 to TRBJ1-2; 7 bases match TRBD1. This CDR3 is 16 amino acids long. Looked up from germline, CDR1 is LGHNA and CDR2 is YNFKEQ. Trimming took 6 bases from V and 3 from J; bases not matched to a gene: 13. The CDR3 here is CASRIKALGTDYGYTF. The CDR3, as DNA: TGTGCCAGCAGAATAAAAGCGCTCGGGACAGACTATGGCTACACCTTC.

The J gene is TRBJ1-1, the V gene TRBV29-1; D is perhaps TRBD1 (6 bases). CDR1 and CDR2 from the germline V gene are SQVTM and ANQGSEA. V was clipped by 1 base and J by 4 bases, with 13 bases between them. The CDR3 totals 14 residues. The CDR3 protein is CSVEAPGESTEAFF. In nucleotides, the CDR3 is TGCAGCGTTGAAGCCCCAGGGGAGAGCACTGAAGCTTTCTTT.

This clone was detected only once. V gene TRBV4-1 combines with J gene TRBJ1-4; perhaps TRBD1 as D (5 bases). V was pared by 3 bases and J by 7 bases, with 18 bases between. The CDR3 runs to 16 residues. Germline CDR1 and CDR2: MGHRA and YSYEKL. The CDR3 sequence: CASSQTDTTFSEKLFF. DNA for the CDR3: TGCGCCAGCAGCCAGACAGACACCACTTTTAGTGAAAAACTGTTTTTT.

This clone was seen only a few times. This chain uses TRBV9 with TRBJ2-3; possible D gene TRBD1, 6 bases. Germline CDR1 is SGDLS and CDR2 is YYNGEE. This CDR3 spans 12 amino acids. Trimming pared 3 bases from V and 5 bases from J, leaving 7 bases between. This chain's CDR3 is CASSEGEDTQYF. DNA of the CDR3: TGTGCCAGCAGCGAGGGGGAAGATACGCAGTATTTT.

This clone came up once. The V and J genes are TRBV21-1 and TRBJ1-5; the table gives TRBD1 as D, unverified against the DNA. TRBV21-1 is given as a pseudogene. The CDR3 contains 15 residues. The CDR3 is CASRSTGGGNQPQHF. In DNA, the CDR3 is TGTGCCAGCAGATCGACAGGGGGCGGCAATCAGCCCCAGCATTTT.

The rearrangement links TRBV27 to TRBJ1-2, with TRBD1 as a possible D gene (6 bases). Trimming removed 6 bases at V and 7 bases at J, with 15 bases between. This CDR3 contains 13 residues. Germline CDR1 and CDR2: MNHEY and SMNVEV (reference sequence). Here the CDR3 reads CASSLTGYGGYTF. DNA of the CDR3: TGTGCCAGCAGCCTAACAGGGTACGGTGGCTACACCTTC.

This clone has more than one count but fewer than ten. The chain carries TRBV5-1 and TRBJ2-2; perhaps TRBD1 as D (6 bases). The CDR3 has 15 residues. Germline values: CDR1 SGHRS, CDR2 YFSETQ. V lost 4 bases and J 6 bases, leaving 16 bases between the germline ends. The CDR3 spells CASSQSGDRSGELFF. Here the CDR3 DNA reads TGCGCCAGCAGCCAATCAGGGGATCGGTCCGGGGAGCTGTTTTTT. Together with reference TRBV5-1 and TRBJ2-2, the CDR3 gives the full variable domain: KAGVTQTPRYLIKTRGQQVTLSCSPISGHRSVSWYQQTPGQGLQFLFEYFSETQRNKGNFPGRFSGRQFSNSRSEMNVSTLELGDSALYLCASSQSGDRSGELFFGEGSRLTVL.

This clone was observed a few times. The chain carries TRBV4-3 and TRBJ1-6; the match to TRBD1 covers 7 bases. After removal of 2 bases from V and 3 bases from J, the junction contained 4 bases not matched to a gene. CDR3 size: 16 residues. Germline V lookup: CDR1 LGHNA, CDR2 YSLEER. The CDR3 reads CASSQSPGGYNSPLHF. The CDR3 DNA reads as TGCGCCAGCAGCCAATCTCCAGGGGGCTATAATTCACCCCTCCACTTT.

This clone has only a few counts. The rearrangement uses TRBV6-5 and TRBJ2-7; perhaps TRBD1 as D (5 bases). Trimming shortened V by 6 bases and J by 6 bases, and 18 bases separated the two germline ends. The CDR3 extends over 14 amino acids. Germline V gene sequence: CDR1 MNHEY, CDR2 SVGAGI. CDR3 in amino acids: CASRPQIGAGEQYF. DNA for the CDR3: TGTGCCAGCAGGCCCCAGATAGGGGCTGGCGAGCAGTACTTC.